This entry lists 4 T cell receptor beta chains sequenced from one sample in a study of blood T cell repertoires in COVID-19. Repertoires were generated with immunoSEQ multiplex PCR, while TCRdb's copy carries only in-frame clones and drops some. This sample carries about 260,000 clones, approximately 90% of them seen once, and the ten largest clones take roughly 2.3%. The sample was PBMCs or T cells enriched from blood (not recorded which). The receptors were gathered from a woman in her late teens or twenties who had recovered from COVID-19.

The J gene is TRBJ1-2, the V gene TRBV7-2; no clear D. The CDR3 is made up of 13 amino acids. Trimming cost V 5 bases and J 8 bases, with 15 bases left between them. Germline V CDR1 and CDR2: SGHTA, FQGNSA. The CDR3 nucleotides read TGTGCCAGCAGCCCCACATCATCCGGGGGCTACACCTTC. Its translation is CASSPTSSGGYTF.

V is TRBV10-1 and J is TRBJ2-3, with 12 bases matching TRBD2. CDR3 size: 17 residues. Germline V gene lookup returns CDR1 WNHNN and CDR2 SYGVQD (reference sequence). The junction had 7 bases not matched to a gene; V was cut back by 0 bases and J by 6 bases. The CDR3 sequence is CASSESASSGGADTQYF. The CDR3 DNA reads as TGCGCCAGCAGTGAGTCTGCGTCTAGCGGGGGGGCCGATACGCAGTATTTT.

This chain uses TRBV4-1 with TRBJ1-6; D remains ambiguous. Germline V gene sequence: CDR1 MGHRA, CDR2 YSYEKL. The CDR3 spans 17 residues. The ends were cut back, 0 bases at V and 10 bases at J, with 19 bases in the middle. The CDR3 region has the DNA TGCGCCAGCAGCCAAGAGGGAGACCGGAATGGATACTCACCCCTCCACTTT. It is translated as CASSQEGDRNGYSPLHF.

On this clone: Different DNA sequences within this sample yield the same CDR3. The V and J genes are TRBV5-1 and TRBJ1-1; no clear D. Per the germline V gene, CDR1 is SGHRS and CDR2 is YFSETQ. The germline V and J ends were trimmed by 0 bases and 2 bases, with 5 bases remaining between them. This CDR3 region has 13 residues. The DNA of the CDR3 is TGCGCCAGCAGCTTGGCCGTAAACACTGAAGCTTTCTTT. Protein product: CASSLAVNTEAFF.